This T cell receptor beta chain came from a study of T cells in Graves' hyperthyroidism and ophthalmopathy. Overall study findings and caveats: Blood held most thyroid clonotypes expanded above 0.001 frequency.

V lost 1 base and J 6 bases, leaving 12 bases between the germline ends. CDR1 and CDR2 (germline): SQVTM, ANQGSEA. This CDR3 has 13 residues. Amplified TCR beta CDR3 regions derived from RNA transcripts. HTBI primers were used for first-round RT-PCR of the TCR CDR3. In TCRdb, the multiplex PCR reads were re-called with MiXCR into one record per CDR3 protein. The sample consists of about 420,000 distinct CDR3 sequences, about a sixth of them appearing once. There are many counts of this clonotype. The antigen is undetermined. The TCR comes from a woman under 30 with Graves' hyperthyroidism. Input material: blood. This chain joins TRBV29-1 and TRBJ1-1; tentatively, D is TRBD1 (6 bases). CDR3 coding DNA: TGCAGCGTTGAAGTTATACAGGGATCTGAAGCTTTCTTT. Amino acids: CSVEVIQGSEAFF.